One and the same sample provided the 20 T cell receptor beta chains below, sequenced in a study of shared clonotypes between healthy human individuals. Clones were sequenced by immunoSEQ multiplex PCR, and TCRdb holds only the in-frame ones, with some missing. The sample contains approximately 2.1 million clones, more than 80% of which appear only once. Sequenced: naive CD4+ T cells from PBMCs. Subset in this sample: CD45RA+ positively selected. The origin of the receptors is a man in his late teens or twenties in good health. Some clones in this sample may be carry-over from other donors' samples.

This clone has just one count. This chain connects TRBV4-3 to TRBJ2-3; 12 nucleotides agree with TRBD2. V gave up 1 base and J gave up 2 bases; unmatched junction bases: 1. In germline, CDR1 is LGHNA, CDR2 YSLEER. The length of the CDR3 is 16 residues. CDR3 bases: TGCGCCAGCAGCCAAGGGACTAGCGGGGCCACAGATACGCAGTATTTT. Its protein is CASSQGTSGATDTQYF.

The chain joins TRBV5-1 to TRBJ2-7; 8 positions match TRBD2. Germline CDR1 is SGHRS and CDR2 is YFSETQ. The V segment lost 4 bases and the J segment 9 bases; nucleotides outside the gene matches: 18. This CDR3 is built from 16 residues. CDR3 sequence: CASSPNASPGTRAQYF. DNA of the CDR3: TGCGCCAGCAGCCCCAATGCCAGTCCCGGGACTAGGGCGCAGTACTTC.

This clone was counted a single time. This sequence joins TRBV9 and TRBJ2-1, with D hard to call. The V and J ends lost 3 bases and 6 bases respectively, with 10 bases between them. The CDR3 runs 13 residues. From germline, CDR1 is SGDLS and CDR2 YYNGEE. CDR3 residues: CASSEFLINEQFF. CDR3 sequence (DNA): TGTGCCAGCAGCGAGTTCTTAATCAATGAGCAGTTCTTC.

The rearrangement uses TRBV29-1 and TRBJ2-2; D is uncertain. Germline V gene lookup returns CDR1 SQVTM and CDR2 ANQGSEA. The CDR3 is 13 amino acids. Trimming cost V 4 bases and J 6 bases, with 12 bases left between them. CDR3 sequence (DNA): TGCAGCGTTGTTCCAGGTTCCGCCGGGGAGCTGTTTTTT. The encoded protein is CSVVPGSAGELFF.

The rearrangement links TRBV2 to TRBJ1-1; TRBD1 might be the D (6 bases). CDR3 size: 13 residues. V was pared by 10 bases and J by 1 base, with 13 bases between. Looked up from germline, CDR1 is SNHLY and CDR2 is FYNNEI. CDR3 protein: CATGEEGNTEAFF. The CDR3 nucleotides read TGTGCCACAGGGGAAGAGGGGAACACTGAAGCTTTCTTT.

The V gene is TRBV18, the J gene TRBJ2-6; tentatively, D is TRBD1 (5 bases). The CDR3 contains 17 residues. V was clipped by 3 bases and J by 0 bases, with 12 bases between them. Germline V gene lookup returns CDR1 KGHSH and CDR2 LQKENI. In DNA, the CDR3 is TGTGCCAGCTCACCGATGGCAGGGCGCTCTGGGGCCAACGTCCTGACTTTC. Amino acid sequence: CASSPMAGRSGANVLTF. The full variable domain, with the rest looked up from reference TRBV18 and TRBJ2-6, is NAGVMQNPRHLVRRRGQEARLRCSPMKGHSHVYWYRQLPEEGLKFMVYLQKENIIDESGMPKERFSAEFPKEGPSILRIQQVVRGDSAAYFCASSPMAGRSGANVLTFGAGSRLTVL.

The chain uses TRBV19 and TRBJ1-2; TRBD1 might be the D (6 bases). V gave up 5 bases and J gave up 2 bases, with 21 bases separating them. Germline V gene data show CDR1 as LNHDA and CDR2 as SQIVND (reference sequence). The CDR3 extends over 17 amino acids. The CDR3: CASSPRSGGRGNYGYTF. CDR3 DNA: TGTGCCAGTAGTCCGAGGTCGGGGGGCCGGGGAAACTATGGCTACACCTTC.

About this clone: Other DNA sequences in this sample translate to the same CDR3. The V call is TRBV18, the J call TRBJ2-5; D not certain. Germline CDR1 is KGHSH and CDR2 is LQKENI. The CDR3 runs 13 residues. The V end was cut by 6 bases, the J end by 1 base, with 9 bases between. The CDR3 spells CASSPEGQETQYF. Here the CDR3 DNA reads TGTGCCAGCTCGCCAGAAGGCCAAGAGACCCAGTACTTC.

The chain links TRBV19 to TRBJ2-7; 9 nucleotides match TRBD2. This CDR3 is built from 16 residues. V lost 6 bases, J lost 3 bases, and 12 bases stayed unmatched. The germline gives CDR1 LNHDA, CDR2 SQIVND (reference sequence). This chain's CDR3 is CASRAAGTSPIYEQYF. In DNA, the CDR3 is TGTGCCAGTAGGGCGGCCGGGACTAGCCCAATCTACGAGCAGTACTTC.

The CDR3 loop reads CASSYQQLTGELFF. Written as DNA, the CDR3 is TGTGCCAGCAGTTACCAACAGCTGACCGGGGAGCTGTTTTTT. V is TRBV6-5 and J is TRBJ2-2; D not certain. The CDR3 length is 14 residues. Germline V gene sequence: CDR1 MNHEY, CDR2 SVGAGI. V was trimmed by 2 bases and J by 5 bases, leaving 9 bases between them.

This chain links TRBV28 with TRBJ2-2, with 7 positions matching TRBD2. Unmatched junction bases numbered 6, after V lost 7 bases and J lost 1 base. Germline V gives CDR1 MDHEN, CDR2 SYDVKM. This CDR3 is built from 15 residues. CDR3 sequence: CASMGGRGNTGELFF. CDR3 bases: TGTGCCAGCATGGGCGGGAGAGGGAACACCGGGGAGCTGTTTTTT.

Remarks on this clone: Other DNA sequences from this sample encode an identical CDR3 as well. The genes are TRBV5-4 and TRBJ2-7; D is undetermined. From germline, CDR1 is SGHNT and CDR2 YYREEE (reference sequence). The ends were cut back, 4 bases at V and 3 bases at J, with 11 bases in the middle. The CDR3 is made up of 13 amino acids. The CDR3 DNA follows: TGTGCCAGCAGCCCTGGGTTAGTCTACGAGCAGTACTTC. It specifies CASSPGLVYEQYF.

The sample holds one count of this clone. The chain joins TRBV10-3 to TRBJ2-4, with D perhaps matching TRBD1 (7 bases). This CDR3 spans 14 amino acids. V was trimmed by 7 bases and J by 2 bases, leaving 12 bases between them. CDR1 is ENHRY, CDR2 SYGVKD, per germline. The CDR3 coding sequence is TGTGCCATCATGGCAGGGGGGACCAAAAACATTCAGTACTTC. This gives the protein CAIMAGGTKNIQYF.

The chain recombines TRBV6-6 with TRBJ2-7; 10 nucleotides agree with TRBD2. With 4 bases clipped from V and 4 bases from J, the junction kept 4 bases outside the gene matches. Germline CDR1 and CDR2: MNHNY and SVGAGI (reference sequence). CDR3 length equals 14 residues. The CDR3 region is CASSWLAGVYEQYF. The CDR3 coding sequence is TGTGCCAGCAGTTGGCTAGCGGGAGTATACGAGCAGTACTTC.

V usage is TRBV7-3 and J usage is TRBJ2-3; D is perhaps TRBD1 or TRBD2 (6 bases each). Germline CDR1 SGHTA, CDR2 FQGTGA. CDR3 length equals 17 residues. V was pared by 2 bases and J by 3 bases, with 18 bases between. The CDR3: CASSLSSGGTWTDTQYF. CDR3 DNA sequence: TGTGCCAGCAGCTTATCGTCCGGGGGCACCTGGACAGATACGCAGTATTTT.

This clone was picked up one time. The chain is built from TRBV11-2 and TRBJ2-1; weak D call: TRBD1 (6 bases). V dropped 4 bases and J dropped 8 bases, with 12 bases sitting between them. The CDR3 is 13 residues long. Germline values: CDR1 SGHAT, CDR2 FQNNGV. The CDR3 region is CASSSYRVHEQFF. The CDR3 DNA reads TGTGCCAGCAGCTCATACAGGGTCCATGAGCAGTTCTTC.

The chain uses TRBV30 and TRBJ2-3; 12 nucleotides align to TRBD2. V dropped 1 base and J dropped 7; count of bases not matched to a gene: 0. Looked up from germline, CDR1 is GTSNPN and CDR2 is SVGIG (reference sequence). The CDR3 has 13 amino acids. DNA of the CDR3: TGTGCCTGGAGTGGGACTAGCGGGAATACGCAGTATTTT. This codes for CAWSGTSGNTQYF.

The rearrangement uses TRBV7-9 and TRBJ1-2; D unclear. The V and J ends lost 5 bases and 3 bases respectively, with 22 bases between them. The length of the CDR3 is 17 residues. Germline V gene lookup returns CDR1 SEHNR and CDR2 FQNEAQ (reference sequence). The CDR3 DNA is TGTGCCAGCAGCCCCGTCGTCGGGCCACCTGGGGACTATGGCTACACCTTC. Translated: CASSPVVGPPGDYGYTF.

This chain links TRBV28 with TRBJ1-2, with no clear D. The germline gives CDR1 MDHEN, CDR2 SYDVKM. This CDR3 is built from 11 residues. The ends were cut back, 6 bases at V and 8 bases at J, with 10 bases in the middle. The DNA of the CDR3 is TGTGCCAGCAGCCCCTATAGGGGCTACACCTTC. Translated: CASSPYRGYTF.

The V call is TRBV29-1, the J call TRBJ1-1, with a weak D call TRBD1 (5 bases). The CDR3 runs 13 residues. Germline V gene sequence: CDR1 SQVTM, CDR2 ANQGSEA. V was trimmed by 7 bases and J by 5 bases, leaving 17 bases between them. CDR3 coding DNA: TGCAGCGCCCCCCGGGACCGAGGGACTGAAGCTTTCTTT. The encoded protein is CSAPRDRGTEAFF.